The clone carrying this T cell receptor (beta chain) appeared many times. Unique molecular identifiers were used to barcode this TCRbeta library. TCRdb reanalysed the PCR reads using MiXCR and keeps one entry per CDR3 protein. The sample has about 260,000 distinct CDR3 sequences, 7.5% to 9.5% seen once. This sample stems from a study of T-cell reconstitution after alpha-beta-depleted transplantation in children. The ends lost 3 bases at V and 2 bases at J; junction bases unmatched: 6. Per the germline V gene, CDR1 is SGHRS and CDR2 is YFSETQ. This CDR3 is built from 18 residues. This clonotype was sampled from a male patient between 10 and 17 years old who had a stem cell transplant for acute lymphoblastic leukemia, so the T cells may come from the graft donor. Here the sequenced sample was PBMCs, mostly from graft donor cells, taken 180 days after TCRalphabeta/CD19-depleted stem cell transplant. This chain links TRBV5-1 with TRBJ2-3, with TRBD2 identical over 16 bases. DNA for the CDR3: TGCGCCAGCAGCTCGGGACTAGCGGGAGGGCCGATCACAGATACGCAGTATTTT. Its translation is CASSSGLAGGPITDTQYF.